The source of this T cell receptor beta chain is a study of OX40 agonist ivuxolimab in advanced cancers. Study context: Aged roughly 23 to 85 with a mean of approximately 57 years, they were 82.7% male. Study-wide findings and caveats: Clonal expansion from baseline to week 6 occurred in both CD4+ and CD8+ T cells. Certain nonresponders additionally had low normalized T-cell clonal expansion. Researchers report that CD8+ T cells had, on average, more expanded clones than CD4+.

On this clone: Its antigen is as yet unknown.

CDR3 length: 14 amino acids. Trimming cost V 4 bases and J 3 bases, with 7 bases left between them. Looked up from germline, CDR1 is SGHTA and CDR2 is FQGNSA. Sequencing was performed with immunoSEQ multiplex PCR; in TCRdb, only in-frame clones are kept and a portion is missing. The sample holds about 76,000 clones; less than 90% are singletons and the top ten take over 10%. The sequenced sample was CD4+ or CD8+ T cells sorted from blood, obtained in a trial of the OX40 agonist ivuxolimab. The genes are TRBV7-2 and TRBJ2-6; D may be TRBD1 (6 bases). The source of this sequence is an adult with an advanced solid tumor such as melanoma, head and neck, liver or kidney cancer. In DNA, the CDR3 is TGTGCCAGCAGCTACAGGGTTGGGGCCAACGTCCTGACTTTC. This codes for CASSYRVGANVLTF.